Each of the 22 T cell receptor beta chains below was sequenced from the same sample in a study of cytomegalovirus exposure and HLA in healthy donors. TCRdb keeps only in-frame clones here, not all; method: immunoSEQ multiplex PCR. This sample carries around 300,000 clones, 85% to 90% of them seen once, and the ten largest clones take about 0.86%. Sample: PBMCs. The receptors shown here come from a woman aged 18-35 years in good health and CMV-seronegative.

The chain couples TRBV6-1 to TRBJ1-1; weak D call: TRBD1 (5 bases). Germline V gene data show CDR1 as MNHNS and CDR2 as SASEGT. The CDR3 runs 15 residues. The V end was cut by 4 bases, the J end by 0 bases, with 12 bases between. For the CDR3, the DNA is TGTGCCAGCAGTGTCTCGGGACTTATGAACACTGAAGCTTTCTTT. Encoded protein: CASSVSGLMNTEAFF.

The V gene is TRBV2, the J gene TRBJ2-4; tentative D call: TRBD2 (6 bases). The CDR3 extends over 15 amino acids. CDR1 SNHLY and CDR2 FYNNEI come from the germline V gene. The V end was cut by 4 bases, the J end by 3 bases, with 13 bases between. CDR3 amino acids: CASSVAAGLKNIQYF. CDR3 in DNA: TGTGCCAGCAGTGTAGCAGCGGGCCTCAAAAACATTCAGTACTTC. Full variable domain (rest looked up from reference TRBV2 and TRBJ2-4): EPEVTQTPSHQVTQMGQEVILRCVPISNHLYFYWYRQILGQKVEFLVSFYNNEISEKSEIFDDQFSVERPDGSNFTLKIRSTKLEDSAMYFCASSVAAGLKNIQYFGAGTRLSVL.

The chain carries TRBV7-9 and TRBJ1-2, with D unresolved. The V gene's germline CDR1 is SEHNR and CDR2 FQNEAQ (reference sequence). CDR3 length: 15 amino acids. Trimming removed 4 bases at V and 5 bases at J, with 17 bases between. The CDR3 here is CASSSPGIEGYGYTF. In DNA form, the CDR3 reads TGTGCCAGCAGCTCCCCGGGAATCGAAGGTTATGGCTACACCTTC.

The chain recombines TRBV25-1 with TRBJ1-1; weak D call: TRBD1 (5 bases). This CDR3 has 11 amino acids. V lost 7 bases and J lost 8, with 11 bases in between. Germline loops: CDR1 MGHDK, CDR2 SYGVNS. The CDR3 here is CASKDGGEAFF. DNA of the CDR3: TGTGCCAGCAAGGATGGGGGGGAAGCTTTCTTT. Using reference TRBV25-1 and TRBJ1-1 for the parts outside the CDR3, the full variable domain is EADIYQTPRYLVIGTGKKITLECSQTMGHDKMYWYQQDPGMELHLIHYSYGVNSTEKGDLSSESTVSRIRTEHFPLTLESARPSHTSQYLCASKDGGEAFFGQGTRLTVV.

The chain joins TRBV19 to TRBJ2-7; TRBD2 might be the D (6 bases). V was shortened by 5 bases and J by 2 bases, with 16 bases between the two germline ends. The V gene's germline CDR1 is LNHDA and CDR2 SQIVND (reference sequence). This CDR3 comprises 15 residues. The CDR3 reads CASSAGGSGTYEQYF. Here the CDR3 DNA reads TGTGCCAGTAGTGCCGGTGGTAGCGGTACCTACGAGCAGTACTTC. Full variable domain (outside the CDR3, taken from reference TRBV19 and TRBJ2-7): DGGITQSPKYLFRKEGQNVTLSCEQNLNHDAMYWYRQDPGQGLRLIYYSQIVNDFQKGDIAEGYSVSREKKESFPLTVTSAQKNPTAFYLCASSAGGSGTYEQYFGPGTRLTVT.

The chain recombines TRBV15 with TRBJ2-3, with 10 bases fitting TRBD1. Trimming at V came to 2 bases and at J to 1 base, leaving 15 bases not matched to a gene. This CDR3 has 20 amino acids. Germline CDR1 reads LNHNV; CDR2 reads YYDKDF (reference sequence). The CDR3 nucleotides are TGTGCCACCAGCAGACCGACAGGGGGCGAAATAGGAGTGGGCACAGATACGCAGTATTTT. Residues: CATSRPTGGEIGVGTDTQYF.

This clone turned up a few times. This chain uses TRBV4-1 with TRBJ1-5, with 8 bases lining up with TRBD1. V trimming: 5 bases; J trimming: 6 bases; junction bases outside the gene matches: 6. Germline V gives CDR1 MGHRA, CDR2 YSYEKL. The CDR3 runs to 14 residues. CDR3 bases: TGCGCCAGCAGCTCCCAACAGGGGGGTCAGCCCCAGCATTTT. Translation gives CASSSQQGGQPQHF.

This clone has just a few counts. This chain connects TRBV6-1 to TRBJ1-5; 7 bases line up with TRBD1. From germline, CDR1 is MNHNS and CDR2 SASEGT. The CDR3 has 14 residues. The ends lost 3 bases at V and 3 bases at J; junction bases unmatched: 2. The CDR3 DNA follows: TGTGCCAGCAGTGACGGGACAGTCAATCAGCCCCAGCATTTT. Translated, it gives CASSDGTVNQPQHF.

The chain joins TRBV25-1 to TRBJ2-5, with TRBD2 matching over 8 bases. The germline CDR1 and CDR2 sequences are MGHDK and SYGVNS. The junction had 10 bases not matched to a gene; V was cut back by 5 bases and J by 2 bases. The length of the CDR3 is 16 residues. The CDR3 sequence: CASSIPREGGQETQYF. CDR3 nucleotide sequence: TGTGCCAGCAGTATCCCTCGGGAGGGAGGTCAAGAGACCCAGTACTTC. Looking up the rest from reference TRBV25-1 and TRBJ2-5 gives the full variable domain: EADIYQTPRYLVIGTGKKITLECSQTMGHDKMYWYQQDPGMELHLIHYSYGVNSTEKGDLSSESTVSRIRTEHFPLTLESARPSHTSQYLCASSIPREGGQETQYFGPGTRLLVL.

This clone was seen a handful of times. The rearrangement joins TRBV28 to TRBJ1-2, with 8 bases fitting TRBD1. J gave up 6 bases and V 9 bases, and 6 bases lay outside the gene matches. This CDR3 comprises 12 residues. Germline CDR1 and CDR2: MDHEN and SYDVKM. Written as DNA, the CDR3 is TGTGCCAGTCGAACAGGGGGGGATGGCTACACCTTC. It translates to CASRTGGDGYTF.

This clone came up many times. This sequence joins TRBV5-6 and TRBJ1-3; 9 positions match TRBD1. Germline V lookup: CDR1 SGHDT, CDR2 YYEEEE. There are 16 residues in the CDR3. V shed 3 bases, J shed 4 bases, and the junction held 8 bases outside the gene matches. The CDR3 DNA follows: TGTGCCAGCAGCTGGAGGGGGACAGGGTACGGAAACACCATATATTTT. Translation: CASSWRGTGYGNTIYF. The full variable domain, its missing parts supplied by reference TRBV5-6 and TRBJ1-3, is DAGVTQSPTHLIKTRGQQVTLRCSPKSGHDTVSWYQQALGQGPQFIFQYYEEEERQRGNFPDRFSGHQFPNYSSELNVNALLLGDSALYLCASSWRGTGYGNTIYFGEGSWLTVV.

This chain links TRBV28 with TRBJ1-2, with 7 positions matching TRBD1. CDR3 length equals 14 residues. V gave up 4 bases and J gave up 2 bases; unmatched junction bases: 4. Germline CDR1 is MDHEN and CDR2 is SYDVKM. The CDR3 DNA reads TGTGCCAGCAGTTACACGGACAGGAACTATGGCTACACCTTC. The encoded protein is CASSYTDRNYGYTF.

CDR3 coding DNA: TGTGCCAGCAGCAAAGGCGACCTTACAGGGGTGCAAGAGACCCAGTACTTC. Translation: CASSKGDLTGVQETQYF. The chain has TRBV5-4 and TRBJ2-5; 7 bases line up with TRBD1. The V gene end was trimmed by 4 bases and the J gene end by 2 bases; junction bases not matched to a gene: 14. This CDR3 region has 17 residues. In germline, CDR1 is SGHNT, CDR2 YYREEE (reference sequence). Complete variable domain (other parts from reference TRBV5-4 and TRBJ2-5): ETGVTQSPTHLIKTRGQQVTLRCSSQSGHNTVSWYQQALGQGPQFIFQYYREEENGRGNFPPRFSGLQFPNYSSELNVNALELDDSALYLCASSKGDLTGVQETQYFGPGTRLLVL.

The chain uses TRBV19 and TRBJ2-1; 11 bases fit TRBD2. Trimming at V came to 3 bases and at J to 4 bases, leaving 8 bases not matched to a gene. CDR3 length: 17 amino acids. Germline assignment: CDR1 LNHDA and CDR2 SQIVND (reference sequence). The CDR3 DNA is TGTGCCAGTAGTATGGAATCGGGACTAGCGGATTACAATGAGCAGTTCTTC. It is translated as CASSMESGLADYNEQFF.

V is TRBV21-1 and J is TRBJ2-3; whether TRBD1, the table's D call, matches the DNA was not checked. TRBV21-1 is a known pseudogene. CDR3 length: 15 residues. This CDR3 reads CASSLCGGRTDTQYF. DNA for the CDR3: TGTGCCAGCAGCTTGTGTGGGGGCAGGACAGATACGCAGTATTTT.

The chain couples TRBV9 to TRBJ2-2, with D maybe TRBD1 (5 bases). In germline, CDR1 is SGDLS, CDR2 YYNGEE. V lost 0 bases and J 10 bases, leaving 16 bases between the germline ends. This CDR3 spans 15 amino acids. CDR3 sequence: CASSVESGRAVELFF. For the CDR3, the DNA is TGTGCCAGCAGCGTAGAATCGGGCAGGGCGGTGGAGCTGTTTTTT.

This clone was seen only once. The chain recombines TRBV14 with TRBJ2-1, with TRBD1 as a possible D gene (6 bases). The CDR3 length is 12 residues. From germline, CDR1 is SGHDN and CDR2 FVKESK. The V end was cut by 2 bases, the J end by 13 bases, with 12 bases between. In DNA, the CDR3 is TGTGCCAGCAGCCAATACAGGGAGCCTCAGTTCTTC. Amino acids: CASSQYREPQFF.

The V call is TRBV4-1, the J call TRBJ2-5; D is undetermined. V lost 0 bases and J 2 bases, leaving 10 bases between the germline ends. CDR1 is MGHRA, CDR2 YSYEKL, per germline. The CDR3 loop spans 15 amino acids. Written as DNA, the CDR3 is TGCGCCAGCAGCCAAGATCCGCCTCTACAAGAGACCCAGTACTTC. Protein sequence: CASSQDPPLQETQYF.

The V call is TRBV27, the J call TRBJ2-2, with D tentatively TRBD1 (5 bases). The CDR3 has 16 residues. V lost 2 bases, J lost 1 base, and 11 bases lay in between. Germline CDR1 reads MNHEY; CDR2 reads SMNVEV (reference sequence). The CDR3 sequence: CASSLGAAVNTGELFF. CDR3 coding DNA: TGTGCCAGCAGTTTAGGGGCAGCCGTGAACACCGGGGAGCTGTTTTTT.

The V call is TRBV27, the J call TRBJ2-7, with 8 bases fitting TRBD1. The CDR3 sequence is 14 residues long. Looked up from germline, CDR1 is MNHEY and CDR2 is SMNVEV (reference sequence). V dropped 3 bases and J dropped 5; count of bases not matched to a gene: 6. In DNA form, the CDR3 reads TGTGCCAGCAGTTTCGGACAGGGTTCCAACGAGCAGTACTTC. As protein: CASSFGQGSNEQYF.

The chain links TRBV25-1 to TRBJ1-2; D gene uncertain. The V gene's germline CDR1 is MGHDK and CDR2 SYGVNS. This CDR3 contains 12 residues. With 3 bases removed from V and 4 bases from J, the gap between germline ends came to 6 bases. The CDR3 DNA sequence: TGTGCCAGCAGTGACAGTCTCTATGGCTACACCTTC. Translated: CASSDSLYGYTF.

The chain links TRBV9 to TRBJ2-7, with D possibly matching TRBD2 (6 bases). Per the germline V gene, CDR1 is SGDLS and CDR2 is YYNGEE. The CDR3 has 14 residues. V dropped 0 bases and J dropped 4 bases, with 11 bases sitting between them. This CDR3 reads CASSVAGVGYEQYF. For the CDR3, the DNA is TGTGCCAGCAGCGTAGCGGGAGTAGGGTACGAGCAGTACTTC.